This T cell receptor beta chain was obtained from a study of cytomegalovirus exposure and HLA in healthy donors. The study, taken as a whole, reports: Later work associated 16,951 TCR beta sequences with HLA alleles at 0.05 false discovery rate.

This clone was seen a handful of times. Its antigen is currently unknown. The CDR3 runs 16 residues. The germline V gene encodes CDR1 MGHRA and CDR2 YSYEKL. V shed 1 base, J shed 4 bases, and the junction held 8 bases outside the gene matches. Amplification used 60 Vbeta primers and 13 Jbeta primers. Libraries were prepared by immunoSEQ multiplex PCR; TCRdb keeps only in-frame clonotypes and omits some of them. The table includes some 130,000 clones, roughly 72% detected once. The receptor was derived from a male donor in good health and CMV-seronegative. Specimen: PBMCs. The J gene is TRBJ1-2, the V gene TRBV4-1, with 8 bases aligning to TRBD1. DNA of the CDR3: TGCGCCAGCAGCCAAGTACCATTAGGACAGGGCTATGGCTACACCTTC. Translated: CASSQVPLGQGYGYTF.